Listed below are T cell receptor beta chains from one sample, sequenced in a study of blood T cell repertoires in COVID-19. Method: immunoSEQ multiplex PCR; TCRdb's copy keeps in-frame clones and lacks some. Of 300,000 or so clones in the sample, around 84% are singletons; the top ten hold 1% to 1.5%. The sequencing input was peripheral blood. All receptors come from a man between 65 and 85 years old with acute or convalescent COVID-19. The CDR3 runs from the conserved cysteine through the conserved F or W. The D gene is left open where the match is weak. Size values are once, few and many counts, or a class for expanded clones, and some rows have none.

>TRBD1|TRBV4-2|-|TRBJ1-4
CASSQEGQGYVF
TGTGCCAGCAGCCAAGAAGGACAGGGATATGTGTTT
>-|TRBV6-5|-|TRBJ1-1
CASRTGTPTSAEAFF
TGTGCCAGCAGAACCGGGACACCCACCTCGGCTGAAGCTTTCTTT
>TRBD2|TRBV7-2|-|TRBJ2-7
CASRLGGVVSYEQYF
TGTGCCAGCAGGCTGGGGGGGGTTGTATCCTACGAGCAGTACTTC
>-|TRBV4-3|-|TRBJ1-3
CASSQGTRGSGNTIYF
TGCGCCAGCAGCCAAGGAACCAGGGGCTCTGGAAACACCATATATTTT
>-|TRBV7-2|-|TRBJ1-5
CASSLAGTGGYQPQHF
TGTGCCAGCAGCTTAGCGGGGACCGGGGGGTATCAGCCCCAGCATTTT
>TRBD1|TRBV6-5|-|TRBJ1-2
CASSGPGQGRDYTF
TGTGCCAGCAGCGGACCGGGACAGGGGAGAGACTACACCTTC
>TRBD1|TRBV7-8|once|TRBJ2-7
CASSQVGQGALHQVQYF
TGTGCCAGCAGCCAAGTGGGACAGGGGGCCCTCCATCAAGTGCAGTACTTC
>-|TRBV6-5|-|TRBJ2-6
CASSYGDRRANVLTF
TGTGCCAGCAGTTACGGCGACAGGCGAGCCAACGTCCTGACTTTC
>TRBD2|TRBV10-3|-|TRBJ2-1
CAISPGLAGKNGNEQFF
TGTGCCATCAGTCCGGGACTAGCGGGAAAAAATGGAAATGAGCAGTTCTTC
>TRBD2|TRBV7-2|-|TRBJ2-1
CASSFVLAGDNNEQFF
TGTGCCAGCAGCTTTGTCCTAGCGGGAGACAACAATGAGCAGTTCTTC
>TRBD2|TRBV5-5|-|TRBJ2-2
CASRVLAGGNTGELFF
TGTGCCAGCAGGGTGTTAGCGGGGGGAAACACCGGGGAGCTGTTTTTT
>-|TRBV24-1|-|TRBJ2-5
CATSDPRTEGETQYF
TGTGCCACCAGTGATCCCCGGACAGAAGGGGAGACCCAGTACTTC
>TRBD2|TRBV30|few|TRBJ2-1
CAWSRLAGFNEQFF
TGTGCCTGGAGTAGACTAGCGGGGTTCAATGAGCAGTTCTTC
>-|TRBV24-1|-|TRBJ2-6
CATSDSQGRTGANVLTF
TGTGCCACCAGTGATTCACAGGGGAGGACTGGGGCCAACGTCCTGACTTTC
>-|TRBV6-2/TRBV6-3|-|TRBJ2-5
CASSYAGLGETQYF
TGTGCCAGCAGTTACGCAGGGTTAGGCGAGACCCAGTACTTC
>-|TRBV18|-|TRBJ1-3
CASSPRQDDSGNTIYF
TGTGCCAGCTCACCCAGACAGGACGACTCTGGAAACACCATATATTTT
>-|TRBV7-9|-|TRBJ2-1
CAGEDRHNEQFF
TGTGCCGGTGAAGACAGACACAATGAGCAGTTCTTC
>-|TRBV7-2|-|TRBJ1-3
CASSSRAVSAAGNTIYF
TGTGCCAGCAGCTCGAGGGCGGTGTCGGCTGCTGGAAACACCATATATTTT
>-|TRBV6-2/TRBV6-3|-|TRBJ2-5
CASSYRTNQETQYF
TGTGCCAGCAGTTACCGGACAAACCAAGAGACCCAGTACTTC
>TRBD1|TRBV5-1|-|TRBJ1-4
CASSLLGTGDEKLFF
TGCGCCAGCAGCTTGTTGGGGACAGGGGATGAAAAACTGTTTTTT
>TRBD1|TRBV20-1|once|TRBJ2-7
CSASRTGQSYEQYF
TGCAGTGCTAGTAGGACAGGGCAGTCCTACGAGCAGTACTTC
>TRBD1|TRBV5-1|-|TRBJ2-7
CASSPQGADAYEQYF
TGCGCCAGCAGCCCACAGGGGGCGGATGCCTACGAGCAGTACTTC
>TRBD1|TRBV27|-|TRBJ2-5
CASSSDRGGSETQYF
TGTGCCAGCAGTTCAGACAGGGGTGGGTCAGAGACCCAGTACTTC
>TRBD2|TRBV27|-|TRBJ2-7
CASSFVGGAIHEQYF
TGTGCCAGCAGTTTTGTCGGGGGGGCAATCCACGAGCAGTACTTC
>-|TRBV19|-|TRBJ2-1
CASRGLNRQDEQFF
TGTGCCAGTAGGGGGCTGAATCGTCAGGATGAGCAGTTCTTC
>-|TRBV19|few|TRBJ1-5
CASKAYGSGNQPQHF
TGTGCCAGTAAGGCGTATGGTTCGGGGAATCAGCCCCAGCATTTT
>TRBD1|TRBV14|-|TRBJ2-5
CASSQWPSATGVETQYF
TGTGCCAGCAGCCAATGGCCCTCGGCGACAGGGGTAGAGACCCAGTACTTC
>TRBD2|TRBV4-2|-|TRBJ2-1
CASSQGDARGDEQFF
TGTGCCAGCAGCCAAGGGGATGCTCGGGGGGATGAGCAGTTCTTC
>TRBD1|TRBV5-4|-|TRBJ2-1
CASSDRVEQFF
TGTGCCAGCAGCGACAGGGTTGAGCAGTTCTTC
>TRBD2|TRBV6-2/TRBV6-3|-|TRBJ2-5
CASSYSLAGGVETQYF
TGTGCCAGCAGTTATAGCCTAGCGGGAGGGGTCGAGACCCAGTACTTC
>-|TRBV18|-|TRBJ2-3
CASSSQQGTDTQYF
TGTGCCAGCTCATCGCAACAGGGCACAGATACGCAGTATTTT
>TRBD1|TRBV7-2|-|TRBJ2-3
CASSQGQHTDTQYF
TGTGCCAGCAGCCAGGGACAGCACACAGATACGCAGTATTTT
>-|TRBV4-2|few|TRBJ1-2
CASSQDENPRAGQYGYTF
TGTGCCAGCAGCCAAGATGAAAACCCCCGGGCAGGGCAATATGGCTACACCTTC
>TRBD1|TRBV14|once|TRBJ1-1
CASSHYGTGGWSEAFF
TGTGCCAGCAGCCACTACGGGACAGGGGGATGGTCTGAAGCTTTCTTT
>TRBD1|TRBV28|-|TRBJ1-6
CASSYWTGVNSPLHF
TGTGCCAGCAGTTATTGGACAGGGGTAAATTCACCCCTCCACTTT